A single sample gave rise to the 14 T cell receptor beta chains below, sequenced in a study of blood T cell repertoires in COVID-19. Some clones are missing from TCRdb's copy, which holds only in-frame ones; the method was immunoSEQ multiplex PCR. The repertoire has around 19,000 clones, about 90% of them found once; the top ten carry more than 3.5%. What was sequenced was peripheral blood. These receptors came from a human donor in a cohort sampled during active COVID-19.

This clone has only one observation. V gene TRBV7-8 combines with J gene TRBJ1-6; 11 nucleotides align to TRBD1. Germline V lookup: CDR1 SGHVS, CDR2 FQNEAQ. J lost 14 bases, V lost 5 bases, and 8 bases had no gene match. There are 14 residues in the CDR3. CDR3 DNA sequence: TGTGCCAGCAGCCGCGGACAGGGGGCTATCACCCTCCACTTT. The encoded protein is CASSRGQGAITLHF.

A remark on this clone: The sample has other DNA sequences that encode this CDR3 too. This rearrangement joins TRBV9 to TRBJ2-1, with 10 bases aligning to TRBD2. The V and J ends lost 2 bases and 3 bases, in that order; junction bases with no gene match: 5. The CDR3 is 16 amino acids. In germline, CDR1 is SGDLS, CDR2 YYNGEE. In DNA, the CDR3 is TGTGCCAGCAGCGTGGTAGCGGGGGGATTCTACAATGAGCAGTTCTTC. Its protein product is CASSVVAGGFYNEQFF.

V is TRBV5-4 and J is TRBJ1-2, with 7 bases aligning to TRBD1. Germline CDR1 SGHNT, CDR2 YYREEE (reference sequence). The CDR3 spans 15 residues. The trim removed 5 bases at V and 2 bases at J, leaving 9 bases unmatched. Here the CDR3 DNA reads TGTGCCAGCAGTTTCACCCCACAGGGGAACTATGGCTACACCTTC. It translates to CASSFTPQGNYGYTF.

The CDR3 here is CSAGQGGSTEAFF. The DNA of the CDR3 is TGCAGCGCCGGACAGGGCGGAAGCACTGAAGCTTTCTTT. V and J are TRBV29-1 and TRBJ1-1, with 8 bases identical to TRBD1. The length of the CDR3 is 13 residues. Germline CDR1 reads SQVTM; CDR2 reads ANQGSEA. Trimming removed 7 bases from V and 4 bases from J; junction bases left unmatched: 8. Based on the CDR3 plus reference TRBV29-1 and TRBJ1-1, the full variable domain is SAVISQKPSRDICQRGTSLTIQCQVDSQVTMMFWYRQQPGQSLTLIATANQGSEATYESGFVIDKFPISRPNLTFSTLTVSNMSPEDSSIYLCSAGQGGSTEAFFGQGTRLTVV.

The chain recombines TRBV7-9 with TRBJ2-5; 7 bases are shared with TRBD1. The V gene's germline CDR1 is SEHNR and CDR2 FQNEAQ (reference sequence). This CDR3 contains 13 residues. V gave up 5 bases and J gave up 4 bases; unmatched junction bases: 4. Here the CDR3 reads CASSSRGPETQYF. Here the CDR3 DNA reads TGTGCCAGCAGCAGTAGGGGGCCAGAGACCCAGTACTTC.

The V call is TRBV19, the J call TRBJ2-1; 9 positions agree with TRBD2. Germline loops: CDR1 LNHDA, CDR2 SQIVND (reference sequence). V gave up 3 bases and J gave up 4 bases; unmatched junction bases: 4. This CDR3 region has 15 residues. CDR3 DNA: TGTGCCAGTAGTATGGGCGGGGGGGGATACAATGAGCAGTTCTTC. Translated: CASSMGGGGYNEQFF. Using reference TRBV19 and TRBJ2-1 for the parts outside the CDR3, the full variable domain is DGGITQSPKYLFRKEGQNVTLSCEQNLNHDAMYWYRQDPGQGLRLIYYSQIVNDFQKGDIAEGYSVSREKKESFPLTVTSAQKNPTAFYLCASSMGGGGYNEQFFGPGTRLTVL.

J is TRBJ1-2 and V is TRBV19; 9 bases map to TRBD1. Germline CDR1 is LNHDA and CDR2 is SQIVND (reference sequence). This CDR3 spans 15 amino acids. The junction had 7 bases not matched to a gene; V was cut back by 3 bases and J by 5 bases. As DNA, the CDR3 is TGTGCCAGTAGTATCGGTGACAGGGGGTGGTATGGCTACACCTTC. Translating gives CASSIGDRGWYGYTF.

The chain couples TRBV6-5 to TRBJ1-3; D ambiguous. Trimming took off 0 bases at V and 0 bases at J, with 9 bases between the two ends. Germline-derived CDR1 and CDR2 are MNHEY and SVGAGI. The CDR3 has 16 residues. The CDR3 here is CASSYSTFSSGNTIYF. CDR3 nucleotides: TGTGCCAGCAGTTACTCGACATTTAGCTCTGGAAACACCATATATTTT.

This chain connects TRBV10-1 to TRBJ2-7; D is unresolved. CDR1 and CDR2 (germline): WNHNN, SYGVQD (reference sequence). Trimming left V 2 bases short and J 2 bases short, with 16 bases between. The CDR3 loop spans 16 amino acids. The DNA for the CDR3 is TGCGCCAGCAGTGAGCCTCCCTTAGACATGACCTACGAGCAGTACTTC. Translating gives CASSEPPLDMTYEQYF.

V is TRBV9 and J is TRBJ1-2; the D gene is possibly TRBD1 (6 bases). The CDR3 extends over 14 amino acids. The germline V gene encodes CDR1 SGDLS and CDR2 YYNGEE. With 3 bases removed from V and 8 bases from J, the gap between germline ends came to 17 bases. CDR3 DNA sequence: TGTGCCAGCAGCGCCGGGACACCTAATCGGGGCTACACCTTC. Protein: CASSAGTPNRGYTF. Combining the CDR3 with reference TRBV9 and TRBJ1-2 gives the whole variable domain DSGVTQTPKHLITATGQRVTLRCSPRSGDLSVYWYQQSLDQGLQFLIQYYNGEERAKGNILERFSAQQFPDLHSELNLSSLELGDSALYFCASSAGTPNRGYTFGSGTRLTVV.

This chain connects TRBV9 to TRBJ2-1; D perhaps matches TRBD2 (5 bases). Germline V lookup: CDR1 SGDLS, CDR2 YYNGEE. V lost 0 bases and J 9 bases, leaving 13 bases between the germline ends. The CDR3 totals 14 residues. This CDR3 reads CASSVGVGAVEQFF. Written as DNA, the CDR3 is TGTGCCAGCAGCGTAGGGGTGGGAGCGGTTGAGCAGTTCTTC.

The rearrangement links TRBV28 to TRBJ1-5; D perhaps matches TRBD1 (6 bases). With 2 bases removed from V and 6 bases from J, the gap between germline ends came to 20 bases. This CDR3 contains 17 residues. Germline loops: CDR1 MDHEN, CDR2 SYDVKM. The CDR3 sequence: CASSLGGGHREPQPQHF. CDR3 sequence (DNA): TGTGCCAGCAGTTTAGGGGGTGGACACAGGGAGCCTCAGCCCCAGCATTTT. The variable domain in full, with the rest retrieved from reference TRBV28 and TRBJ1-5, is DVKVTQSSRYLVKRTGEKVFLECVQDMDHENMFWYRQDPGLGLRLIYFSYDVKMKEKGDIPEGYSVSREKKERFSLILESASTNQTSMYLCASSLGGGHREPQPQHFGDGTRLSIL.

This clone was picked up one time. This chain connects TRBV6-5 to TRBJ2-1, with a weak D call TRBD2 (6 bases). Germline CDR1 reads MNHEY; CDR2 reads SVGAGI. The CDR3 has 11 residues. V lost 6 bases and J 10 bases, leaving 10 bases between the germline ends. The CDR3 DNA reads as TGTGCCAGCAGGCAGCTAGCGGAGCAGTTCTTC. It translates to CASRQLAEQFF.

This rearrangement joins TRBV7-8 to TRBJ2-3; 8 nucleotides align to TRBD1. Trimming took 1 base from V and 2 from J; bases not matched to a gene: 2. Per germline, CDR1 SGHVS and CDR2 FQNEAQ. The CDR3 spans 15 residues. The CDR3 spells CASSLDRGYTDTQYF. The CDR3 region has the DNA TGTGCCAGCAGCTTAGACAGGGGGTACACAGATACGCAGTATTTT. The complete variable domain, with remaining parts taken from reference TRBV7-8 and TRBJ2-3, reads GAGVSQSPRYKVAKRGQDVALRCDPISGHVSLFWYQQALGQGPEFLTYFQNEAQLDKSGLPSDRFFAERPEGSVSTLKIQRTQQEDSAVYLCASSLDRGYTDTQYFGPGTRLTVL.